This T cell receptor (beta chain) was retrieved from a study of blood T cell repertoires in COVID-19. Study as a whole: Acute-phase and convalescent COVID-19 samples originated in the United States, Italy and Spain. From T cells, B-cell-depleted T cells, or PBMCs came the material, which was cDNA or gDNA.

Between the trimmed V and J ends, which lost 4 bases and 13 bases, there was a span of 14 bases. The CDR3 is 12 residues long. In germline, CDR1 is SGDLS, CDR2 YYNGEE. As handled by the study authors: Estimation of nucleated cell counts was performed using reference gene primer amplification. Libraries were prepared by immunoSEQ multiplex PCR; TCRdb keeps only in-frame clonotypes and omits some of them. V and J calls plus clone size are reproduced from that table; the DNA served to infer D and trimming. The data hold approximately 200,000 clones, with around 80% observed a single time. During active infection, Seattle patients enrolled and were then monitored through disease.

This receptor was obtained from a woman older than 75 with COVID-19, enrolled during active disease. The sequencing sample was made of peripheral blood. The chain is built from TRBV9 and TRBJ2-2; D remains unclear. CDR3 sequence: CASSSLGFRLFF. CDR3 sequence (DNA): TGTGCCAGCAGCTCCCTAGGTTTTAGGCTGTTTTTT.